Following are 2 T cell receptor beta chains from one sample sequenced in a study of blood T cell repertoires in COVID-19. Some clones are missing from TCRdb's copy, which holds only in-frame ones; the method was immunoSEQ multiplex PCR. The top ten clones hold approximately 8.9% of a sample with around 87,000 clones, about nine tenths of them seen once. Sequencing used peripheral blood. These receptors were obtained from a man aged 50 or older with acute or convalescent COVID-19.

The chain has TRBV10-3 and TRBJ1-2, with 7 bases that match TRBD1. With 7 bases clipped from V and 2 bases from J, the junction kept 4 bases outside the gene matches. Germline assignment: CDR1 ENHRY and CDR2 SYGVKD. The CDR3 runs to 13 residues. The CDR3 spells CAITLGQNYGYTF. In DNA, the CDR3 is TGTGCCATCACTCTGGGACAGAACTATGGCTACACCTTC.

The chain links TRBV25-1 to TRBJ2-2; a weak D match, TRBD2 (6 bases). CDR1 MGHDK and CDR2 SYGVNS come from the germline V gene. This CDR3 is 14 amino acids long. V was pared by 8 bases and J by 2 bases, with 12 bases between. The CDR3 DNA reads TGTGCCAGCGCAAGCGGGCCTAACACCGGGGAGCTGTTTTTT. It translates to CASASGPNTGELFF.